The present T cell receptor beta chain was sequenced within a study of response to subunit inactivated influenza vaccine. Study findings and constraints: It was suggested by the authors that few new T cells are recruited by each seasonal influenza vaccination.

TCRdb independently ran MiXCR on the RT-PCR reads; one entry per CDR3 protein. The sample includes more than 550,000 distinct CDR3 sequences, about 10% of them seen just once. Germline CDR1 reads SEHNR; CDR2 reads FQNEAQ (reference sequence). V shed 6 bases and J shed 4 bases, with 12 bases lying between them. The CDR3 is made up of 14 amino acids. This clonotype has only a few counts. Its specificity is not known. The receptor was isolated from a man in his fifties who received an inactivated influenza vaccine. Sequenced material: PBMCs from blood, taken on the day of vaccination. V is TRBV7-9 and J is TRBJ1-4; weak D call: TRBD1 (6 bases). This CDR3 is CASSAGHRNEKLFF. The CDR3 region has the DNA TGTGCCAGCAGTGCGGGACACCGTAATGAAAAACTGTTTTTT.